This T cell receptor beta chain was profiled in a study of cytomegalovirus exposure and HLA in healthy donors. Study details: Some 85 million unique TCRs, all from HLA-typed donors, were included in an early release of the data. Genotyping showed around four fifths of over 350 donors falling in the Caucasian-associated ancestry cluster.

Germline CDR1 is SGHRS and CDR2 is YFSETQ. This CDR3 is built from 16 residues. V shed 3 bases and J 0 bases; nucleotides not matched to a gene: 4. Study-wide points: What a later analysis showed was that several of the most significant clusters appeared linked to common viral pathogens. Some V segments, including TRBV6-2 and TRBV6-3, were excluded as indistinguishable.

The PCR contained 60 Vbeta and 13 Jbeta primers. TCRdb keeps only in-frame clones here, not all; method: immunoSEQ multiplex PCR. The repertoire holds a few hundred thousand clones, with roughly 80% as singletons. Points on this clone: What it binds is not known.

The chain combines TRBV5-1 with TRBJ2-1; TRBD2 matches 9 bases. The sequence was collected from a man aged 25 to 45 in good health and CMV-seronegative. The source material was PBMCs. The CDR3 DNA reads TGCGCCAGCAGCTCGAGCGGGGGGACCTCCTACAATGAGCAGTTCTTC. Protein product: CASSSSGGTSYNEQFF.